This record looks at one T cell receptor beta chain sequence and its context. Germline-derived CDR1 and CDR2 are MDHEN and SYDVKM. Trimming shortened V by 2 bases and J by 0 bases, and 11 bases separated the two germline ends. This CDR3 region has 16 residues. The sample is drawn from a study of blood T cell repertoires in COVID-19. Study summary: Samples taken during acute and convalescent COVID-19 were collected in the United States, Italy and Spain. T cells, B-cell-depleted T cells, or PBMCs supplied cDNA or gDNA.

The table came from immunoSEQ multiplex PCR; TCRdb's copy has only in-frame clones and leaves some out. The sample has roughly 120,000 clones; approximately 86% are singletons. This clonotype originated in a human donor in a cohort sampled during active COVID-19. Specimen: peripheral blood. The J gene is TRBJ1-3, the V gene TRBV28, with D possibly being TRBD1 (5 bases). The CDR3 DNA reads TGTGCCAGCAGTTTAAGTACAGGCTTCTCTGGAAACACCATATATTTT. This gives the protein CASSLSTGFSGNTIYF.